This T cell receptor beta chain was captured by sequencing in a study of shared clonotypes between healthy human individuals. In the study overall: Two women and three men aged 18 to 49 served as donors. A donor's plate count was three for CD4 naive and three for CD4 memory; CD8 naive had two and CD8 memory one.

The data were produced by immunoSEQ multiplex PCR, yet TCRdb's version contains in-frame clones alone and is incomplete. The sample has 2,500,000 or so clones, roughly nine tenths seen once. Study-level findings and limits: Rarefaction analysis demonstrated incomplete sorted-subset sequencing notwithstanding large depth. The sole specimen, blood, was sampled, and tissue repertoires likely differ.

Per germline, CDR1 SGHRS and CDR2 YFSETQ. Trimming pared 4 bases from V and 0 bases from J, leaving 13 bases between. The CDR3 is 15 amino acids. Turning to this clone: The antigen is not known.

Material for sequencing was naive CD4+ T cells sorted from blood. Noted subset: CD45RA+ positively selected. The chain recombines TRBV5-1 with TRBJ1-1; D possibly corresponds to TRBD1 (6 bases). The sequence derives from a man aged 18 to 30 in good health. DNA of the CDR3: TGCGCCAGCAGCACACAGGGTCTTATGAACACTGAAGCTTTCTTT. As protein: CASSTQGLMNTEAFF.